This is a list of T cell receptor beta chains from one sample in a study of T cell changes during pregnancy in multiple sclerosis. Clones were read by immunoSEQ multiplex PCR, and TCRdb kept only the in-frame ones, dropping some. The sample shows about 100,000 clones, around 92% of them seen only once. Specimen: peripheral blood, collected before pregnancy. The source is a female donor with multiple sclerosis, enrolled in a pregnancy study. CDR3s include the opening cysteine and the closing phenylalanine or tryptophan. D genes are given only for firm matches. Only some rows state a clone size, as once, few, many or a class for expanded clones.

j_call: TRBJ2-1
d_call: TRBD1
clone_size: -
cdr3_length: 16
v_call: TRBV18
cdr3_nt: TGTGCCAGCTCAGATGACCCGGGACAGAACTACAATGAGCAGTTCTTC
cdr3_aa: CASSDDPGQNYNEQFF

j_call: TRBJ2-3
d_call: TRBD1
clone_size: -
cdr3_length: 14
v_call: TRBV28
cdr3_nt: TGTGCCAGCCTGACAGGGGGGTGGACAGATACGCAGTATTTT
cdr3_aa: CASLTGGWTDTQYF

j_call: TRBJ1-2
d_call: TRBD1
clone_size: -
cdr3_length: 13
v_call: TRBV30
cdr3_nt: TGTGCCTGGAGCCCCCGGACAGGTAGTGGCTACACCTTC
cdr3_aa: CAWSPRTGSGYTF

j_call: TRBJ2-6
d_call: -
clone_size: -
cdr3_length: 13
v_call: TRBV11-1
cdr3_nt: TGTGCCAGCAGTATCAGGTTAGCCAACGTCCTGACTTTC
cdr3_aa: CASSIRLANVLTF

j_call: TRBJ2-3
d_call: TRBD2
clone_size: -
cdr3_length: 18
v_call: TRBV9
cdr3_nt: TGTGCCAGCAGCACCCTAGCGGGAGGGAGAACTAGCACAGATACGCAGTATTTT
cdr3_aa: CASSTLAGGRTSTDTQYF

j_call: TRBJ1-1
d_call: -
clone_size: -
cdr3_length: 10
v_call: TRBV29-1
cdr3_nt: TGCAGCGTCGCAGATGCTGAAGCTTTCTTT
cdr3_aa: CSVADAEAFF

j_call: TRBJ1-5
d_call: TRBD1
clone_size: -
cdr3_length: 14
v_call: TRBV19
cdr3_nt: TGTGCCAGTTCCTGGGACAGTCGGGATCAGCCCCAGCATTTT
cdr3_aa: CASSWDSRDQPQHF

j_call: TRBJ2-7
d_call: TRBD1
clone_size: -
cdr3_length: 15
v_call: TRBV18
cdr3_nt: TGTGCCAGCTCAACATTCGAGACAGGGCTCTACGAGCAGTACTTC
cdr3_aa: CASSTFETGLYEQYF

j_call: TRBJ2-5
d_call: TRBD1
clone_size: -
cdr3_length: 13
v_call: TRBV29-1
cdr3_nt: TGCAGCGCGCTGACAGGGGCGGCAGAGACCCAGTACTTC
cdr3_aa: CSALTGAAETQYF

j_call: TRBJ1-1
d_call: TRBD1
clone_size: once
cdr3_length: 14
v_call: TRBV28
cdr3_nt: TGTGCCAGCGTTACCGGGACAGCCAACACTGAAGCTTTCTTT
cdr3_aa: CASVTGTANTEAFF

j_call: TRBJ2-7
d_call: -
clone_size: -
cdr3_length: 14
v_call: TRBV11-2
cdr3_nt: TGTGCCAGCAGCTTTGGGGGGTTTGCCTACGAGCAGTACTTC
cdr3_aa: CASSFGGFAYEQYF

j_call: TRBJ1-4
d_call: -
clone_size: -
cdr3_length: 16
v_call: TRBV5-4
cdr3_nt: TGTGCCAGCAGCTCCCTCGACGAGACCTCGGGGGAAAAACTGTTTTTT
cdr3_aa: CASSSLDETSGEKLFF

j_call: TRBJ2-3
d_call: TRBD1
clone_size: -
cdr3_length: 15
v_call: TRBV13
cdr3_nt: TGTGCCAGCACCGTCTCTCAGGGGGTCACAGATACGCAGTATTTT
cdr3_aa: CASTVSQGVTDTQYF

j_call: TRBJ2-3
d_call: TRBD2
clone_size: -
cdr3_length: 15
v_call: TRBV5-6
cdr3_nt: TGTGCCAGCAGCCCTCTGACTAGCGGCACAGATACGCAGTATTTT
cdr3_aa: CASSPLTSGTDTQYF

j_call: TRBJ2-1
d_call: TRBD2
clone_size: -
cdr3_length: 14
v_call: TRBV5-1
cdr3_nt: TGCGCCAGCAGCTTTAGCGGGGGGGGCAATGAGCAGTTCTTC
cdr3_aa: CASSFSGGGNEQFF

j_call: TRBJ1-5
d_call: -
clone_size: -
cdr3_length: 14
v_call: TRBV18
cdr3_nt: TGTGCCAGCTCCCCCGATACAGGGCACCAGCCCCAGCATTTT
cdr3_aa: CASSPDTGHQPQHF

j_call: TRBJ1-5
d_call: TRBD1
clone_size: -
cdr3_length: 13
v_call: TRBV19
cdr3_nt: TGTGCCAGTAGTGGACAGGGACTTCAGCCCCAGCATTTT
cdr3_aa: CASSGQGLQPQHF